This TCR beta chain was identified during a study of fetal regulatory T cell absence and autoimmunity. Study-wide background: Without clinical diabetes, IPEX patients showed exocrine pancreas autoimmunity.

Turning to this clone: Its antigen is still unknown.

V was clipped by 1 base and J by 4 bases; unmatched bases: 6. CDR1 is SGHNT and CDR2 is YENEEA in the germline V gene. The CDR3 extends over 16 amino acids. Produced via immunoSEQ multiplex PCR; TCRdb's table is partial and in-frame only. The sample has about 46,000 clones, roughly 80% seen once. Study-wide results and caveats: Antigen-driven pancreatic autoimmunity before birth in IPEX was inferred from oligoclonal enrichment.

The source is a newborn boy with IPEX syndrome. The sequencing input was cord blood. This chain connects TRBV11-3 to TRBJ2-3; TRBD2 aligns across 9 bases. CDR3 in DNA: TGTGCCAGCAGCTTAGCGCAATCTAGCGGGGCAGATACGCAGTATTTT. This gives the protein CASSLAQSSGADTQYF.